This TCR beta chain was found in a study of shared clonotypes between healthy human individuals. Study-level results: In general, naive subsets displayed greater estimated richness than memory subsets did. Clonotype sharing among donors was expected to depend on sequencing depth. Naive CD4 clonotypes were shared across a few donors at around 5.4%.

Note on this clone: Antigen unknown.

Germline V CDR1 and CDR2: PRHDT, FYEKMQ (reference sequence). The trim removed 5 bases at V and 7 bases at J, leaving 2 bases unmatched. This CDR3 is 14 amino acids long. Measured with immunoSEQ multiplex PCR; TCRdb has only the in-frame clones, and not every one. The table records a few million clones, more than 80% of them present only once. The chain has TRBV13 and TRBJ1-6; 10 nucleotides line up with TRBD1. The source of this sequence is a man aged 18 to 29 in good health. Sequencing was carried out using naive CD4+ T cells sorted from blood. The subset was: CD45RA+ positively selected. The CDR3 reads CASSLDRGNSPLHF. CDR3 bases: TGTGCCAGCAGCCTGGACAGGGGGAATTCACCCCTCCACTTT.